This T cell receptor (beta chain) was documented in a study of early T cells in non-severe SARS-CoV-2 infection. Study background: Bulk RNA isolated from unsorted whole blood underwent sequencing; chains were not paired.

This clonotype was counted between two and nine times. What it binds is not known. V lost 4 bases, J lost 10 bases, and 11 bases lay in between. The CDR3 contains 12 residues. Germline V CDR1 and CDR2: MDHEN, SYDVKM. Each single cDNA molecule received a unique molecular identifier. One entry per CDR3 protein, called by TCRdb with MiXCR from the 5' RACE reads. The sample records 85,000 to 100,000 distinct CDR3 sequences, about 10% being singletons. Study-level results: Private and CD4 specificities were missed by VDJdb matching, which favored anti-spike CD8 responses.

The J gene is TRBJ2-1, the V gene TRBV28, with D possibly TRBD2 on 5 matching bases. The sequence derives from an adult who was a healthcare worker with PCR-confirmed SARS-CoV-2 infection or an uninfected control (not recorded which). Material for sequencing was whole blood. CDR3 loop: CASSSLRGEQFF. The CDR3 DNA reads as TGTGCCAGCAGTTCCCTCCGCGGGGAGCAGTTCTTC.